This T cell receptor (beta chain) was sequenced for a study of T cells after yellow fever vaccination. Points on this clonotype: What it binds is unknown.

The junction had 6 bases not matched to a gene; V was cut back by 3 bases and J by 0 bases. Germline V CDR1 and CDR2: SGDLS, YYNGEE. The CDR3 spans 17 residues. Study-wide points: A limited proportion of clonotypes was detected within both the CD4 and CD8 compartments.

TCRdb recomputed calls from the 5' RACE reads with MiXCR, one row per CDR3 protein. The table records some 600,000 distinct CDR3 sequences, about 12% of them present only once. Specimen: PBMCs, collected on the day of the yellow fever booster vaccination. This clonotype originated in a man under 40 who received the YFV17D yellow fever vaccine. The V gene is TRBV9, the J gene TRBJ2-2, with 9 bases lining up with TRBD2. The CDR3 loop reads CASSEQAGGSNTGELFF. CDR3 nucleotide sequence: TGTGCCAGCAGCGAACAAGCGGGAGGTTCGAACACCGGGGAGCTGTTTTTT.